This TCR beta chain derives from a study of blood T cell repertoires in COVID-19. The table came from immunoSEQ multiplex PCR; TCRdb's copy has only in-frame clones and leaves some out. The profile shows about 110,000 clones, 65% to 90% of them singletons. This clone was recorded only once. CDR3 length: 16 residues. Trimming at V came to 3 bases and at J to 6 bases, leaving 7 bases not matched to a gene. CDR1 and CDR2 (germline): KGHSH, LQKENI. The sample was peripheral blood. The sequence was obtained from a woman aged 60 to 75 with acute or convalescent COVID-19. This chain links TRBV18 with TRBJ2-2, with 10 bases matching TRBD1. CDR3 bases: TGTGCCAGCTCACCGGTGGACAGGGGGTTTGCCGGGGAGCTGTTTTTT. The encoded protein is CASSPVDRGFAGELFF.